One and the same sample provided the 28 T cell receptor beta chains below, sequenced in a study of blood T cell repertoires in COVID-19. The data were produced by immunoSEQ multiplex PCR, yet TCRdb's version contains in-frame clones alone and is incomplete. Of about 390,000 clones in the sample, 80% to 90% were seen once. Specimen: PBMCs or T cells enriched from blood (not recorded which). The source of these receptors is a woman between 50 and 59 years old who had recovered from COVID-19.

This clone was detected only once. This rearrangement joins TRBV14 to TRBJ2-5; 11 nucleotides match TRBD1. Germline lookup yields CDR1 SGHDN and CDR2 FVKESK. This CDR3 is 17 amino acids long. Germline trimming cut 4 bases from V and 1 base from J; bases unmatched to any gene: 8. CDR3 bases: TGTGCCAGCAGCCCGCTACCCGGGACAGGGGGCCAAGAGACCCAGTACTTC. This encodes CASSPLPGTGGQETQYF.

The J gene is TRBJ1-6, the V gene TRBV3-1 (or the pseudogene TRBV3-2); D unclear. This CDR3 has 11 amino acids. Trimming shortened V by 6 bases and J by 11 bases, and 8 bases separated the two germline ends. The germline V gene has CDR1 LGHDT and CDR2 YNNKEL (reference sequence). In nucleotides, the CDR3 is TGTGCCAGCAGACCTCAGACACCCCTCCACTTT. It yields the protein CASRPQTPLHF.

The V call is TRBV5-1, the J call TRBJ2-2; D might be TRBD1 (5 bases). Germline values: CDR1 SGHRS, CDR2 YFSETQ. V was shortened by 0 bases and J by 4 bases, with 13 bases between the two germline ends. The CDR3 length is 16 residues. The CDR3 is CASSLDIGHTTGELFF. The CDR3 DNA is TGCGCCAGCAGCTTGGATATAGGACACACCACCGGGGAGCTGTTTTTT.

This chain uses TRBV4-1 with TRBJ2-1, with D perhaps TRBD2 (7 bases). The CDR3 length is 14 residues. In germline, CDR1 is MGHRA, CDR2 YSYEKL. Trimming removed 2 bases at V and 9 bases at J, with 14 bases between. In DNA, the CDR3 is TGCGCCAGCAGCCAAATTAGGGGGGGGTTTGAGCAGTTCTTC. Its protein product is CASSQIRGGFEQFF.

CDR3 protein: CASSRTVNTEAFF. The CDR3 bases are TGTGCCAGCAGCCGGACAGTGAACACTGAAGCTTTCTTT. The chain uses TRBV6-5 and TRBJ1-1, with D perhaps TRBD1 (6 bases). This CDR3 region has 13 residues. CDR1 and CDR2 (germline): MNHEY, SVGAGI. Trimming left V 6 bases short and J 0 bases short, with 8 bases between.

The DNA of the CDR3 is TGTGCCAGTAGCCCGACAGGGGGGTTCCACGAGCAGTACTTC. Protein: CASSPTGGFHEQYF. The chain uses TRBV19 and TRBJ2-7, with TRBD1 identical over 9 bases. The V segment lost 6 bases and the J segment 5 bases; nucleotides outside the gene matches: 8. CDR3 length equals 14 residues. Germline V lookup: CDR1 LNHDA, CDR2 SQIVND (reference sequence). Full variable domain (missing parts from reference TRBV19 and TRBJ2-7): DGGITQSPKYLFRKEGQNVTLSCEQNLNHDAMYWYRQDPGQGLRLIYYSQIVNDFQKGDIAEGYSVSREKKESFPLTVTSAQKNPTAFYLCASSPTGGFHEQYFGPGTRLTVT.

The chain joins TRBV5-4 to TRBJ2-1, with D tentatively TRBD2 (6 bases). Germline V gene lookup returns CDR1 SGHNT and CDR2 YYREEE (reference sequence). Trimming took off 5 bases at V and 1 base at J, with 13 bases between the two ends. This CDR3 has 15 amino acids. In DNA form, the CDR3 reads TGTGCCAGCAGACCAGCTAGCGTATCCTACAATGAGCAGTTCTTC. Amino acid sequence: CASRPASVSYNEQFF.

Here the CDR3 reads CASSQVGGQSYNEQFF. CDR3 DNA sequence: TGTGCCAGCAGCCAAGTAGGAGGGCAGTCCTACAATGAGCAGTTCTTC. The rearrangement uses TRBV4-2 and TRBJ2-1, with D perhaps matching TRBD2 (6 bases). This CDR3 region has 16 residues. V was shortened by 1 base and J by 1 base, with 11 bases between the two germline ends. The germline CDR1 and CDR2 sequences are LGHNA and YNFKEQ.

This chain joins TRBV28 and TRBJ2-7; 8 bases are a match to TRBD1. With V trimmed by 2 bases and J by 1 base, 4 bases remained unmatched. The germline V gene has CDR1 MDHEN and CDR2 SYDVKM. The length of the CDR3 is 15 residues. The DNA of the CDR3 is TGTGCCAGCAGTTTACCCAGGGGGCGATCCTACGAGCAGTACTTC. Translated: CASSLPRGRSYEQYF. The full variable domain, rest sourced from reference TRBV28 and TRBJ2-7, is DVKVTQSSRYLVKRTGEKVFLECVQDMDHENMFWYRQDPGLGLRLIYFSYDVKMKEKGDIPEGYSVSREKKERFSLILESASTNQTSMYLCASSLPRGRSYEQYFGPGTRLTVT.

A single count supports this clone. DNA of the CDR3: TGTGCCAGCAGCTTCATCCGGGACAGGGGGCTTGGCTACACCTTC. Translating it yields CASSFIRDRGLGYTF. The rearrangement links TRBV5-6 to TRBJ1-2; 12 bases fit TRBD1. The V segment lost 2 bases and the J segment 7 bases; nucleotides outside the gene matches: 6. The CDR3 spans 15 residues. Germline loops: CDR1 SGHDT, CDR2 YYEEEE.

About this clone itself: Other DNA variants within this sample encode the same CDR3. The V gene is TRBV18, the J gene TRBJ1-2, with 8 nucleotides matching TRBD1. This CDR3 region has 15 residues. Trimming at V came to 6 bases and at J to 2 bases, leaving 8 bases not matched to a gene. The germline V gene has CDR1 KGHSH and CDR2 LQKENI. CDR3 coding DNA: TGTGCCAGCTCGCCAACCGGGACAGGAAACTATGGCTACACCTTC. Translating gives CASSPTGTGNYGYTF.

This clone has only one observation. The chain uses TRBV21-1 and TRBJ1-5; TRBD1, the table's D call, lacks a check against the DNA. TRBV21-1 constitutes a pseudogene. The CDR3 is 16 amino acids. This CDR3 reads CASSQQPDRGNQPQHF. In nucleotides, the CDR3 is TGTGCCAGCAGCCAACAACCGGACAGGGGGAATCAGCCCCAGCATTTT.

V gene TRBV27 combines with J gene TRBJ2-7; 10 bases match TRBD1. The CDR3 consists of 16 residues. V was pared by 4 bases and J by 4 bases, with 10 bases of the junction left unmatched. Germline CDR1 and CDR2: MNHEY and SMNVEV (reference sequence). The CDR3 sequence is CASSSGQGKGGYEQYF. The CDR3 bases are TGTGCCAGCAGTTCGGGACAGGGGAAGGGGGGTTACGAGCAGTACTTC.

Only one count was recorded for this clone. This specimen includes other DNA sequences encoding the same CDR3. J is TRBJ2-5 and V is TRBV9, with TRBD2 matching over 8 bases. Germline CDR1 and CDR2: SGDLS and YYNGEE. CDR3 length: 15 residues. J was trimmed by 0 bases and V by 1 base; bases with no gene match: 2. The DNA of the CDR3 is TGTGCCAGCAGCGTATACGGGGGGGACCAAGAGACCCAGTACTTC. Protein product: CASSVYGGDQETQYF.

J is TRBJ2-3 and V is TRBV19; D might be TRBD2 (5 bases). The length of the CDR3 is 13 residues. Germline lookup yields CDR1 LNHDA and CDR2 SQIVND (reference sequence). Trimming stripped 4 bases from V and 3 bases from J, with 8 bases between. CDR3 region: CASSKAGTDTQYF. CDR3 nucleotides: TGTGCCAGTAGTAAGGCGGGTACAGATACGCAGTATTTT.

The sample holds a few counts of this clone. This chain links TRBV13 with TRBJ2-7; 10 bases align to TRBD1. The V gene end was trimmed by 1 base and the J gene end by 6 bases; junction bases not matched to a gene: 12. The V gene's germline CDR1 is PRHDT and CDR2 FYEKMQ (reference sequence). The CDR3 consists of 17 residues. The CDR3 loop is CASSLATPGTGEGEQYF. The CDR3 DNA is TGTGCCAGCAGCTTAGCCACCCCCGGGACAGGGGAGGGCGAGCAGTACTTC.

V gene TRBV11-1 combines with J gene TRBJ1-6; tentative D call: TRBD1 (6 bases). CDR1 SGHAT and CDR2 FQDESV come from the germline V gene (reference sequence). This CDR3 contains 15 residues. V shed 5 bases and J shed 6 bases, with 14 bases lying between them. DNA for the CDR3: TGTGCCAGCAGCGGAAGGACAGCGATTAATTCACCCCTCCACTTT. Translation: CASSGRTAINSPLHF.

This chain connects TRBV2 to TRBJ2-1; TRBD1 might be the D (6 bases). This CDR3 region has 15 residues. Germline CDR1 reads SNHLY; CDR2 reads FYNNEI. V lost 8 bases and J 7 bases, leaving 21 bases between the germline ends. CDR3 in amino acids: CASQAWQGLGNEQFF. The CDR3 nucleotides are TGTGCCAGCCAGGCTTGGCAGGGGCTGGGGAATGAGCAGTTCTTC.

The chain carries TRBV9 and TRBJ2-7, with a tentative D call TRBD2 (5 bases). The CDR3 extends over 12 amino acids. The V end was cut by 4 bases, the J end by 4 bases, with 9 bases between. Per the germline V gene, CDR1 is SGDLS and CDR2 is YYNGEE. In DNA, the CDR3 is TGTGCCAGCAGCCTGGAGGAGTACGAGCAGTACTTC. Translation gives CASSLEEYEQYF.

This clone was found once. V gene TRBV5-1 combines with J gene TRBJ1-1; D gene uncertain. The CDR3 sequence is 14 residues long. V gave up 4 bases and J gave up 4 bases, with 14 bases separating them. The V gene's germline CDR1 is SGHRS and CDR2 YFSETQ. The CDR3: CASSLAPRPTEAFF. CDR3 DNA: TGCGCCAGCAGCCTGGCCCCCAGGCCCACTGAAGCTTTCTTT.

J is TRBJ1-2 and V is TRBV10-3; D is undetermined. The V gene's germline CDR1 is ENHRY and CDR2 SYGVKD. The CDR3 has 12 amino acids. Deletions cut 3 bases from V and 3 bases from J, with 5 bases between. In DNA form, the CDR3 reads TGTGCCATCAGTGAAGAGGACTATGGCTACACCTTC. It yields the protein CAISEEDYGYTF.

The rearrangement links TRBV27 to TRBJ1-1, with TRBD1 identical over 7 bases. This CDR3 contains 14 residues. CDR1 and CDR2 from the germline V gene are MNHEY and SMNVEV (reference sequence). V gave up 4 bases and J gave up 5 bases; unmatched junction bases: 7. CDR3 DNA: TGTGCCAGCAGTTGGGCAGGGGGACCAACTGAAGCTTTCTTT. The encoded protein is CASSWAGGPTEAFF.

The gene calls are TRBV15 and TRBJ1-1; tentative D call: TRBD1 (5 bases). Germline-derived CDR1 and CDR2 are LNHNV and YYDKDF (reference sequence). V lost 0 bases, J lost 4 bases, and 9 bases lay in between. The CDR3 consists of 14 residues. The CDR3 sequence is CATSRDMGGTEAFF. CDR3 nucleotide sequence: TGTGCCACCAGCAGAGATATGGGGGGCACTGAAGCTTTCTTT.

The V and J genes are TRBV6-5 and TRBJ1-5; no clear D gene. Per germline, CDR1 MNHEY and CDR2 SVGAGI. The V end lost 8 bases, the J end lost 4 bases, and 15 bases lay between the germline ends. The CDR3 is 14 amino acids. CDR3 DNA: TGTGCCAGCCAGCCCCACGGGTTAAATCAGCCCCAGCATTTT. Its protein product is CASQPHGLNQPQHF.

This clone is a singleton in its sample. The rearrangement uses TRBV19 and TRBJ2-4, with 14 positions matching TRBD2. V lost 2 bases to trimming and J lost 2 bases; unmatched junction nucleotides: 14. The V gene's germline CDR1 is LNHDA and CDR2 SQIVND (reference sequence). This CDR3 region has 21 residues. CDR3 amino acids: CASSISPPTSGGASTKNIQYF. CDR3 nucleotide sequence: TGTGCCAGTAGTATAAGCCCCCCGACTAGCGGGGGGGCTTCCACCAAAAACATTCAGTACTTC.

The J gene is TRBJ2-7, the V gene TRBV18; 8 positions agree with TRBD1. The CDR3 is 15 amino acids. Germline V CDR1 and CDR2: KGHSH, LQKENI. V lost 4 bases, J lost 2 bases, and 7 bases stayed unmatched. DNA for the CDR3: TGTGCCAGCTCACGCCGACAGGGGTCGACCTACGAGCAGTACTTC. It encodes CASSRRQGSTYEQYF. Variable domain in full (rest from reference TRBV18 and TRBJ2-7): NAGVMQNPRHLVRRRGQEARLRCSPMKGHSHVYWYRQLPEEGLKFMVYLQKENIIDESGMPKERFSAEFPKEGPSILRIQQVVRGDSAAYFCASSRRQGSTYEQYFGPGTRLTVT.

The chain uses TRBV7-9 and TRBJ1-2; D might be TRBD1 (5 bases). This CDR3 has 14 residues. The ends were cut back, 1 base at V and 4 bases at J, with 10 bases in the middle. Germline V gives CDR1 SEHNR, CDR2 FQNEAQ (reference sequence). CDR3 sequence reads: CASSLGAGSYGYTF. CDR3 coding DNA: TGTGCCAGCAGCTTAGGTGCAGGGTCCTATGGCTACACCTTC. The full variable domain, its missing parts supplied by reference TRBV7-9 and TRBJ1-2, is DTGVSQNPRHKITKRGQNVTFRCDPISEHNRLYWYRQTLGQGPEFLTYFQNEAQLEKSRLLSDRFSAERPKGSFSTLEIQRTEQGDSAMYLCASSLGAGSYGYTFGSGTRLTVV.

The gene calls are TRBV7-8 and TRBJ1-5; D perhaps matches TRBD1 (6 bases). Trimming shortened V by 5 bases and J by 6 bases, and 17 bases separated the two germline ends. The CDR3 has 15 residues. The germline gives CDR1 SGHVS, CDR2 FQNEAQ. The CDR3 coding sequence is TGTGCCAGCAGCCCGGAACCCACAGGGAGTCAGCCCCAGCATTTT. Encoded protein: CASSPEPTGSQPQHF.